A selection of T cell receptor beta chains follows, all from one sample in a study of blood T cell repertoires in COVID-19. Here immunoSEQ multiplex PCR was the method, and the copy in TCRdb shows in-frame clones only, minus some. The repertoire holds about 46,000 clones, approximately 83% seen once, with about a sixth in the top ten. Sequencing was performed on peripheral blood. Receptors were obtained from a human donor in a cohort sampled during active COVID-19. The donor label of this sample is uncertain. Each CDR3 is given with its conserved first and last residue. D genes are given only for firm matches. Where a row states a size, it is once, few, many or the class of an expanded clone; other rows omit it.

v_gene	j_gene	abundance	d_gene	CDR3nt	CDR3aa
TRBV5-5	TRBJ1-1	-	-	TGTGCCAGCAGCGCGACGGCCGGAGCGACGTCTGAAGCTTTCTTT	CASSATAGATSEAFF
TRBV5-1	TRBJ2-7	-	TRBD1	TGCGCCAGCAGCTTGTCGGGACAGGGGAACGAGCAGTACTTC	CASSLSGQGNEQYF
TRBV2	TRBJ1-1	-	-	TGTGCCAGCATCTCCAGGGCCGAGAACACTGAAGCTTTCTTT	CASISRAENTEAFF
TRBV7-8	TRBJ2-6	once	TRBD2	TGTGCCAGCAGCTTAGAGGTAGCGGGGGCCGGGGCCAACGTCCTGACTTTC	CASSLEVAGAGANVLTF
TRBV6-5	TRBJ1-2	-	-	TGTGCCAGCAGTTCTACAGCTAACTATGGCTACACCTTC	CASSSTANYGYTF
TRBV18	TRBJ2-1	-	TRBD1	TGTGCCAGCTCACCTTCCCGGGACAGGGTGTACAATGAGCAGTTCTTC	CASSPSRDRVYNEQFF
TRBV28	TRBJ2-3	-	TRBD1	TGTGCCAGCAGTCCCTCCGGGACAGGTAGCACAGATACGCAGTATTTT	CASSPSGTGSTDTQYF
TRBV2	TRBJ1-1	-	-	TGTGCCAGCAGTGACGCCCTATCCTGGGAGGCCTTGAACACTGAAGCTTTCTTT	CASSDALSWEALNTEAFF
TRBV5-6	TRBJ1-6	-	TRBD1	TGTGCCAGCAGCTTGACCAGGGGGGATTCACCCCTCCACTTT	CASSLTRGDSPLHF
TRBV30	TRBJ1-1	-	-	TGTGCCCACTCGGGGGTACCCCTGAACACTGAAGCTTTCTTT	CAHSGVPLNTEAFF
TRBV27	TRBJ1-6	-	TRBD1	TGTGCCAGCAGTTCTTCAAGACAGGGGTACTACAATTCACCCCTCCACTTT	CASSSSRQGYYNSPLHF
TRBV18	TRBJ1-1	-	TRBD1	TGTGCCAGCTCACCACCGATGGTGGGACAGCAGACGAACACTGAAGCTTTCTTT	CASSPPMVGQQTNTEAFF
TRBV19	TRBJ1-1	-	TRBD1	TGTGCCAGTAGAGACAGGGCAAGTGAAGCTTTCTTT	CASRDRASEAFF
TRBV2	TRBJ1-2	few	-	TGTGCCAGCAGTGAGGGAGGGGCCATCTATGGCTACACCTTC	CASSEGGAIYGYTF
TRBV28	TRBJ1-2	-	TRBD1	TGTGCCAGCAGTGCGGGACAGGAGATTTATGGCTACACCTTC	CASSAGQEIYGYTF
TRBV5-4	TRBJ1-3	-	TRBD1	TGTGCCAGCAGCTCAATCCTTGGACAGGGCAAAGGAAACACCATATATTTT	CASSSILGQGKGNTIYF
TRBV5-8	TRBJ2-1	-	TRBD2	TGTGCCAGCAGCCATACTAGCGGGGGGACCGGGCATGAGCAGTTCTTC	CASSHTSGGTGHEQFF
TRBV19	TRBJ2-7	once	TRBD1	TGTGCCAGTAGTATCGGGGACAGGGGGAAATACGAGCAGTACTTC	CASSIGDRGKYEQYF
TRBV7-9	TRBJ1-6	-	TRBD1	TGTGCCAGCAGCTCTGGACAGGGTACCTATAATTCACCCCTCCACTTT	CASSSGQGTYNSPLHF
TRBV5-1	TRBJ2-2	-	-	TGCGCCAGCAGCTCCCCCACAGGGATGAACGGGGAGCTGTTTTTT	CASSSPTGMNGELFF
TRBV7-9	TRBJ1-1	-	-	TGTGCCAGCAGCGCAGACAGCTACCTCACTGAAGCTTTCTTT	CASSADSYLTEAFF
TRBV18	TRBJ2-2	-	TRBD2	TGTGCCAGCTCACCAACTAGACTAGCCACCGGGGAGCTGTTTTTT	CASSPTRLATGELFF
TRBV20-1	TRBJ2-7	-	-	TGCATTGGGTCTGCGGCCCACGAGCAGTACTTC	CIGSAAHEQYF
TRBV7-9	TRBJ2-7	few	TRBD1	TGTGCCAGCAGCACTACAGGGGGAGAGCAGTACTTC	CASSTTGGEQYF
TRBV5-5	TRBJ2-4	-	TRBD2	TGTGCCAGCAGCTTGTATGGGGGAGGGAGGTACTTC	CASSLYGGGRYF
TRBV19	TRBJ2-7	-	-	TGTGCCAGTAGCCAGGGTAGCTCGAACGAGCAGTACTTC	CASSQGSSNEQYF
TRBV11-2	TRBJ2-3	few	-	TGTGCCAGCAGCCCAAACCCTGACTCGCGAGGGCAGTATTTT	CASSPNPDSRGQYF
TRBV29-1	TRBJ2-3	-	TRBD2	TGCAGCGTTGACGGGCGGGGGGTGAGCACAGATACGCAGTATTTT	CSVDGRGVSTDTQYF